In its sample, the clone carrying this TCR beta chain was seen a few times. As yet, its antigen is unknown. This entry comes from a study of T cells after yellow fever vaccination. Across the whole study: Fractions of low cell number were prepared using SMART-Seq v4 Ultra Low Input.

MiXCR, applied by TCRdb to the 5' RACE reads, yields one record per CDR3 protein. The table includes 150,000 to 200,000 distinct CDR3 sequences, about 6% detected once. With 0 bases clipped from V and 5 bases from J, the junction kept 7 bases outside the gene matches. The CDR3 is 16 residues long. Per germline, CDR1 KGHSH and CDR2 LQKENI. Points from the study as a whole: A faster peak, day 5 versus 15, was reached by the weaker secondary response.

This TCR derives from a man aged 18-30 years who received the YFV17D yellow fever vaccine. The chain couples TRBV18 to TRBJ2-4; 7 bases are a match to TRBD1. This sample comprised CD4+ T cells sorted from PBMCs, obtained on the day of the first yellow fever vaccination. The CDR3 nucleotides read TGTGCCAGCTCACCACCACAGGGGCTCTTCGAAAACATTCAGTACTTC. The encoded protein is CASSPPQGLFENIQYF.